The 27 T cell receptor beta chains below were found in one sample sequenced in a study of blood T cells in healthy people across ages. Together with a sample-barcoded 5' primer, a J-beta primer mix was included in a second PCR lasting roughly 6 to 12 cycles. TCRdb called the 5' RACE reads again in MiXCR, with one record for every CDR3 protein. Altogether fewer than 950,000 distinct CDR3 sequences are present, roughly 40% being singletons, with the ten largest covering about an eighth. The specimen sequenced was blood. Every receptor here comes from a man younger than 30 in good health.

In this sample, this clonotype turned up a few times. The V and J genes are TRBV27 and TRBJ1-6, with D tentatively TRBD1 (6 bases). The V and J ends lost 7 bases and 8 bases respectively, with 15 bases between them. Germline lookup yields CDR1 MNHEY and CDR2 SMNVEV (reference sequence). The CDR3 consists of 14 residues. CDR3 region: CASTQTGPDSPLHF. CDR3 in DNA: TGTGCCAGCACCCAGACAGGTCCTGATTCACCCCTCCACTTT.

As to this clonotype: A junction boundary mismatches the germline segment, possibly from a read error. CDR3 amino acids: CASSHSQGANEKLFF. The CDR3 DNA sequence: TGTGCCAGCAGTCACTCTCAGGGAGCTAATGAAAAACTGTTTTTT. The rearrangement uses TRBV6-5 and TRBJ1-4, with D perhaps matching TRBD1 (5 bases). The CDR3 has 15 amino acids. CDR1 and CDR2 (germline): MNHEY, SVGAGI.

This clonotype was detected a few times. This chain connects TRBV5-1 to TRBJ2-1, with 10 bases identical to TRBD2. The J call may not be correct, given that the DNA end is closer to TRBJ2-7. The germline V gene has CDR1 SGHRS and CDR2 YFSETQ. The CDR3 is 17 residues long. CDR3 nucleotides: TGCGCCAGCAGCTTGAAGTGGGTAGCGGGGGGTTACAATGAGCAGTACTTC. Translating gives CASSLKWVAGGYNEQYF.

This clonotype was found a few times. The rearrangement links TRBV20-1 to TRBJ1-5; the match to TRBD1 covers 8 bases. The length of the CDR3 is 13 residues. The V and J ends lost 2 bases and 5 bases, in that order; junction bases with no gene match: 2. Germline V gene data show CDR1 as DFQATT and CDR2 as SNEGSKA (reference sequence). CDR3 loop: CSARRTGYQPQHF. CDR3 nucleotides: TGCAGTGCTAGAAGGACAGGGTATCAGCCCCAGCATTTT.

This clonotype was picked up many times. The J gene is TRBJ2-3, the V gene TRBV5-1; D call uncertain. The V and J ends lost 0 bases and 6 bases respectively, with 11 bases between them. From germline, CDR1 is SGHRS and CDR2 YFSETQ. The CDR3 totals 14 residues. The CDR3 here is CASSLDTPGDTQYF. As DNA, the CDR3 is TGCGCCAGCAGCTTGGACACCCCCGGCGATACGCAGTATTTT.

In this sample, this clonotype turned up many times. The V gene is TRBV12-3 or TRBV12-4, the J gene TRBJ1-2, with 8 bases matching TRBD1. V trimming: 5 bases; J trimming: 2 bases; junction bases outside the gene matches: 7. The CDR3 sequence is 15 residues long. Here the CDR3 reads CASSLGQDLNYGYTF. The DNA for the CDR3 is TGTGCCAGCAGTCTGGGACAGGATTTGAACTATGGCTACACCTTC.

This clonotype came up a few times. The chain employs TRBV6-1 and TRBJ2-1, with 9 bases lining up with TRBD1. This CDR3 is built from 15 residues. With V trimmed by 2 bases and J by 4 bases, 3 bases remained unmatched. From germline, CDR1 is MNHNS and CDR2 SASEGT. The CDR3 here is CASSERQGEYNEQFF. In DNA form, the CDR3 reads TGTGCCAGCAGTGAAAGACAGGGGGAGTACAATGAGCAGTTCTTC.

The chain is built from TRBV12-3 or TRBV12-4 and TRBJ2-5; 10 bases align to TRBD2. The junction had 14 bases not matched to a gene; V was cut back by 5 bases and J by 5 bases. This CDR3 is 17 amino acids long. The CDR3 coding sequence is TGTGCCAGCAGTCCGAACCCGACTAGCGGGTCTGTGGAGACCCAGTACTTC. Translation: CASSPNPTSGSVETQYF.

This clonotype has a handful of counts. This CDR3 is CASSLGWDRENTEAFF. The CDR3 nucleotides read TGTGCCAGCAGTTTAGGATGGGACAGAGAGAACACTGAAGCTTTCTTT. The chain carries TRBV12-3 or TRBV12-4 and TRBJ1-1; TRBD1 agrees at 7 bases. J gave up 1 base and V 1 base, and 6 bases lay outside the gene matches. The CDR3 has 16 amino acids.

The J gene is TRBJ1-1, the V gene TRBV6-5; D is uncertain. The CDR3 extends over 12 amino acids. Trimming removed 1 base at V and 4 bases at J, with 4 bases between. Germline CDR1 and CDR2: MNHEY and SVGAGI. CDR3 amino acids: CASSYWGTEAFF. In DNA form, the CDR3 reads TGTGCCAGCAGTTACTGGGGCACTGAAGCTTTCTTT.

This chain links TRBV15 with TRBJ2-5, with TRBD2 as a possible D gene (6 bases). V was shortened by 0 bases and J by 11 bases, with 25 bases between the two germline ends. The CDR3 length is 17 residues. Germline CDR1 and CDR2: LNHNV and YYDKDF (reference sequence). DNA of the CDR3: TGTGCCACCAGCAGAGATATGGGGAGCCTAGCGTCCGATGAGCAGTACTTC. It translates to CATSRDMGSLASDEQYF.

This clonotype was counted between two and nine times. The chain recombines TRBV7-3 with TRBJ2-7; D unclear. This CDR3 region has 14 residues. Germline assignment: CDR1 SGHTA and CDR2 FQGTGA. The ends were cut back, 0 bases at V and 0 bases at J, with 6 bases in the middle. The CDR3 is CASSLTPSSYEQYF. The CDR3 nucleotides are TGTGCCAGCAGCTTAACCCCGAGCTCCTACGAGCAGTACTTC.

This clonotype was observed a handful of times. This chain joins TRBV20-1 and TRBJ1-2; the D is unclear. Germline-derived CDR1 and CDR2 are DFQATT and SNEGSKA (reference sequence). The CDR3 contains 13 residues. V shed 6 bases and J shed 0 bases, with 11 bases lying between them. The CDR3 DNA is TGCAGTGCCTCGGGCGCAGCTAACTATGGCTACACCTTC. Protein: CSASGAANYGYTF.

This clonotype was observed a handful of times. The chain couples TRBV7-9 to TRBJ2-1, with 9 nucleotides matching TRBD2. Looked up from germline, CDR1 is SEHNR and CDR2 is FQNEAQ (reference sequence). The CDR3 length is 18 residues. V dropped 4 bases and J dropped 9; count of bases not matched to a gene: 19. CDR3 residues: CASSSTDSGTSSSAEQFF. CDR3 in DNA: TGTGCCAGCAGCTCGACAGACTCAGGGACTAGCTCATCCGCTGAGCAGTTCTTC.

CDR3 DNA sequence: TGTGCCAGCAGCCCCCAGGCGGTGGTGGATGAGCAGTACTTC. Residues: CASSPQAVVDEQYF. The chain links TRBV12-3 or TRBV12-4 to TRBJ2-7; no clear D. The CDR3 is 14 residues long. With 6 bases removed from V and 7 bases from J, the gap between germline ends came to 19 bases.

This clonotype came up a few times. This chain uses TRBV7-9 with TRBJ1-2, with unresolved D. Germline V gives CDR1 SEHNR, CDR2 FQNEAQ (reference sequence). V lost 7 bases, J lost 4 bases, and 16 bases lay in between. This CDR3 spans 14 amino acids. Here the CDR3 reads CASTSTTEAYGYTF. The CDR3 region has the DNA TGTGCCAGCACCTCAACCACCGAGGCCTATGGCTACACCTTC.

The chain links TRBV7-9 to TRBJ2-2; possibly TRBD2 for D (5 bases). CDR1 is SEHNR and CDR2 is FQNEAQ in the germline V gene (reference sequence). This CDR3 has 14 amino acids. V was trimmed by 9 bases and J by 5 bases, leaving 16 bases between them. Written as DNA, the CDR3 is TGTGCCAGTATACACTGGACTGGGACCGGGGAGCTGTTTTTT. Translated: CASIHWTGTGELFF.

A few counts support this clonotype. The chain is built from TRBV30 and TRBJ1-6, with D possibly being TRBD1 (5 bases). The CDR3 is 16 amino acids. Germline CDR1 is GTSNPN and CDR2 is SVGIG (reference sequence). V dropped 0 bases and J dropped 4 bases, with 13 bases sitting between them. The CDR3 region has the DNA TGTGCCTGGAGTGTAGCAGGGAAAAAATATAATTCACCCCTCCACTTT. This codes for CAWSVAGKKYNSPLHF.

The chain joins TRBV7-6 to TRBJ1-2, with D perhaps TRBD1 (6 bases). This CDR3 contains 16 residues. Germline values: CDR1 SGHVS, CDR2 FNYEAQ. Trimming took 0 bases from V and 2 from J, leaving 13 bases between them. In nucleotides, the CDR3 is TGTGCCAGCAGCTTAGCGCAGGGCGGGGGCAACTATGGCTACACCTTC. Translation: CASSLAQGGGNYGYTF.

This chain uses TRBV6-2 or TRBV6-3 with TRBJ2-5, with unresolved D. This CDR3 spans 16 amino acids. The germline V and J ends were trimmed by 6 bases and 5 bases, with 22 bases remaining between them. Germline V lookup: CDR1 MNHEY, CDR2 SVGEGT. The CDR3 region is CASRTRPTERWETQYF. The CDR3 region has the DNA TGTGCCAGCAGGACGAGGCCCACGGAAAGGTGGGAGACCCAGTACTTC.

The chain is built from TRBV4-1 and TRBJ2-2; 9 nucleotides line up with TRBD1. Trimming cost V 3 bases and J 1 base; bases outside gene matches: 3. The CDR3 extends over 16 amino acids. Per germline, CDR1 MGHRA and CDR2 YSYEKL. The DNA of the CDR3 is TGCGCCAGCAGCCACGGGACAGGGCAGAACACCGGGGAGCTGTTTTTT. This translates into CASSHGTGQNTGELFF.

This clonotype was picked up many times. The rearrangement links TRBV2 to TRBJ2-3; D is undetermined. Trimming took off 6 bases at V and 0 bases at J, with 7 bases between the two ends. The CDR3 runs to 13 residues. The germline V gene has CDR1 SNHLY and CDR2 FYNNEI. CDR3 sequence reads: CASSVESTDTQYF. As DNA, the CDR3 is TGTGCCAGCAGCGTGGAGAGCACAGATACGCAGTATTTT.

This clonotype was recorded at least ten times. This chain links TRBV6-5 with TRBJ2-5; D is uncertain. Per germline, CDR1 MNHEY and CDR2 SVGAGI. The CDR3 is made up of 12 amino acids. V was shortened by 5 bases and J by 5 bases, with 9 bases between the two germline ends. CDR3 bases: TGTGCCAGCAGTCGGACGCAGGAGACCCAGTACTTC. This sequence encodes CASSRTQETQYF.

This clonotype was observed a handful of times. The rearrangement links TRBV12-3 or TRBV12-4 to TRBJ1-6; the D is unclear. This CDR3 region has 14 residues. Trimming pared 2 bases from V and 10 bases from J, leaving 12 bases between. CDR3 in DNA: TGTGCCAGCAGTTTATGGGGAGGGAAATCACCCCTCCACTTT. It yields the protein CASSLWGGKSPLHF.

This clonotype was seen a handful of times. The chain uses TRBV30 and TRBJ1-2, with 7 bases fitting TRBD1. Looked up from germline, CDR1 is GTSNPN and CDR2 is SVGIG (reference sequence). Trimming removed 0 bases from V and 0 bases from J; junction bases left unmatched: 1. The CDR3 is 14 amino acids. The CDR3 reads CAWSVQGTNYGYTF. The CDR3 DNA sequence: TGTGCCTGGAGTGTACAGGGGACTAACTATGGCTACACCTTC.

The rearrangement joins TRBV6-2 or TRBV6-3 to TRBJ1-1; D is unresolved. The ends were cut back, 6 bases at V and 4 bases at J, with 18 bases in the middle. The CDR3 sequence is 15 residues long. Germline V gene sequence: CDR1 MNHEY, CDR2 SVGEGT. The CDR3 DNA reads as TGTGCCAGCAGCCCACCGTTACTCGTTGGCACTGAAGCTTTCTTT. Translation: CASSPPLLVGTEAFF.

The genes are TRBV2 and TRBJ2-5; D unresolved. From germline, CDR1 is SNHLY and CDR2 FYNNEI. Between the trimmed V and J ends, which lost 8 bases and 0 bases, there was a span of 13 bases. There are 14 residues in the CDR3. The chain's CDR3 is CASGPAANQETQYF. In DNA, the CDR3 is TGTGCCAGCGGACCCGCGGCGAACCAAGAGACCCAGTACTTC.